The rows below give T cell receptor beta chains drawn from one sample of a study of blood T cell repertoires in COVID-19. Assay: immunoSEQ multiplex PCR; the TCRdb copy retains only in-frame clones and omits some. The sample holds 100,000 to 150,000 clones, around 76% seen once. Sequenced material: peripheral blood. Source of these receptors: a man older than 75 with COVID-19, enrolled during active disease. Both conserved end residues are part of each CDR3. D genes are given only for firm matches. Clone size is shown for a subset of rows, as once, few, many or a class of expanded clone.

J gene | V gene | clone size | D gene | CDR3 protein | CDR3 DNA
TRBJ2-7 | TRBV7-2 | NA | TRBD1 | CASSWDSYYEQYF | TGTGCCAGCAGCTGGGACAGTTACTACGAGCAGTACTTC
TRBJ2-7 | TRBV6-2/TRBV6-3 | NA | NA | CASSYSPGDYEQYF | TGTGCCAGCAGTTACTCCCCGGGAGACTACGAGCAGTACTTC
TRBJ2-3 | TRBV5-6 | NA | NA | CASSLQGSTDTQYF | TGTGCCAGCAGCTTACAGGGCTCCACAGATACGCAGTATTTT
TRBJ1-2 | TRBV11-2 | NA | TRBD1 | CASSRPGTGTGGGYTF | TGTGCCAGCAGCCGTCCCGGGACAGGGACGGGAGGAGGCTACACCTTC
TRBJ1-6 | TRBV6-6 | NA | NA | CASSARVENSPLHF | TGTGCCAGCAGCGCCAGGGTGGAGAATTCACCCCTCCACTTT
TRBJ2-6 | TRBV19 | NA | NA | CASSRNRGSGANVLTF | TGTGCCAGTAGCAGAAATAGGGGTTCCGGGGCCAACGTCCTGACTTTC
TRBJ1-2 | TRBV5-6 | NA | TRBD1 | CASSRGTGRSNYGYTF | TGTGCCAGCAGCAGAGGGACAGGCCGCTCGAACTATGGCTACACCTTC
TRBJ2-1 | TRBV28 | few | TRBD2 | CASSSKIASGSLFF | TGTGCCAGCAGTTCAAAAATCGCTAGCGGGAGTTTGTTCTTC
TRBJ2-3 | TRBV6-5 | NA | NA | CASRGGRPDTQYF | TGTGCCAGCAGAGGGGGACGTCCAGATACGCAGTATTTT
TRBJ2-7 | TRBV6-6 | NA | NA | CASRSGSPYEQYF | TGTGCCAGCAGGTCCGGGTCCCCCTACGAGCAGTACTTC
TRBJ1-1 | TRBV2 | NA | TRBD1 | CASSEVGDRGTEAFF | TGTGCCAGCAGTGAGGTTGGTGACAGGGGGACTGAAGCTTTCTTT
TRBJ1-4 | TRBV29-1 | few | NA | CSVGVYEKLFF | TGCAGCGTTGGCGTTTATGAAAAACTGTTTTTT
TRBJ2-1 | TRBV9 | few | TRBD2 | CASSVGGLANEQFF | TGTGCCAGCAGCGTAGGGGGACTAGCCAATGAGCAGTTCTTC
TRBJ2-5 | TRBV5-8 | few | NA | CASSTRQQETQYF | TGTGCCAGCAGCACCAGACAGCAAGAGACCCAGTACTTC
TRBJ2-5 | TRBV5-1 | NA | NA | CASNERSEANPYF | TGCGCCAGCAACGAAAGGTCGGAGGCGAATCCGTACTTC
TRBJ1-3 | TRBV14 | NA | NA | CASSQHPRGGDSGNTIYF | TGTGCCAGCAGCCAGCACCCACGGGGGGGTGACTCTGGAAACACCATATATTTT